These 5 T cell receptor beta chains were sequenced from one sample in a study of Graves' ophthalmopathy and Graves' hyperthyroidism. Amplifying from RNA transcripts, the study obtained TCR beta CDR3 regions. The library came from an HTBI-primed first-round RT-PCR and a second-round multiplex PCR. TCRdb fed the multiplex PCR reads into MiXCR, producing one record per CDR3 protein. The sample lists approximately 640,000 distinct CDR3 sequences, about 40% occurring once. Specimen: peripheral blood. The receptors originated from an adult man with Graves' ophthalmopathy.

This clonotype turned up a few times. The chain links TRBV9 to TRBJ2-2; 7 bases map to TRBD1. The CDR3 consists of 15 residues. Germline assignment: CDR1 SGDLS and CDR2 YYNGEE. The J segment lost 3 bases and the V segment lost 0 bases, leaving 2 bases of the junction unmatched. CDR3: CASSVEGQHTGELFF. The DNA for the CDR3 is TGTGCCAGCAGCGTAGAGGGACAGCACACCGGGGAGCTGTTTTTT.

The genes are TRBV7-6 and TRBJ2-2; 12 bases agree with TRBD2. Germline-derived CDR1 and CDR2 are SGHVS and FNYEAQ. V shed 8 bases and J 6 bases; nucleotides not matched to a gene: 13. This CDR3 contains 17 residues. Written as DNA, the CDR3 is TGTGCCAGCCACACGACTAGCGGGAGCGGATTAGCCGGGGAGCTGTTTTTT. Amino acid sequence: CASHTTSGSGLAGELFF.

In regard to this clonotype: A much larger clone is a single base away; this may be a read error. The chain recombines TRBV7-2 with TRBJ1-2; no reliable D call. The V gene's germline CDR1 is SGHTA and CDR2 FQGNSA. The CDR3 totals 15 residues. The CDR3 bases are TGTGCCAGCAGCGACGACTCGGGAGGAATCTATGGCTACATCTTC. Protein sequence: CASSDDSGGIYGYIF.

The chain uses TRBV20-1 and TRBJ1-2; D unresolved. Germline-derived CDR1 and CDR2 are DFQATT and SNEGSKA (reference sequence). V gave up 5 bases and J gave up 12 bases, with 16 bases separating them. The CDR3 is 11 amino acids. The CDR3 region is CSAGEVDGNTF. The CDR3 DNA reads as TGCAGTGCTGGGGAAGTGGATGGAAACACCTTC.

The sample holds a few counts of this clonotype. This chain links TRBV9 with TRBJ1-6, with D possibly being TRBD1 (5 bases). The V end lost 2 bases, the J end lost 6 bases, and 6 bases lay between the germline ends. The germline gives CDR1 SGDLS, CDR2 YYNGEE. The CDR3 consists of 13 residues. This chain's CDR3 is CASSVDSNSPLHF. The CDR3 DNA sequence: TGTGCCAGCAGCGTTGACAGTAATTCACCCCTCCACTTT.